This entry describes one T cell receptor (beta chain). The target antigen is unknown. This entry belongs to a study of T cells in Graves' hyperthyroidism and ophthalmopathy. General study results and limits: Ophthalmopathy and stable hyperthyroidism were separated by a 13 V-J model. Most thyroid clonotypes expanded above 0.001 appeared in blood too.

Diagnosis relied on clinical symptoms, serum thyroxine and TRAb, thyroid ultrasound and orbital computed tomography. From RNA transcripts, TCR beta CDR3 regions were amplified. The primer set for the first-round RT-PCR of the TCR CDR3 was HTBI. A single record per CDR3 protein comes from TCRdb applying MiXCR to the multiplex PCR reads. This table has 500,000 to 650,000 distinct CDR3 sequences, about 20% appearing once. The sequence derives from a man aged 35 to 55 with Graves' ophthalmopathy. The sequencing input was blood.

This chain's CDR3 is CASSLERPSSGNTIYF. CDR3 bases: TGCGCCAGCAGCTTGGAACGGCCGAGCTCTGGAAACACCATATATTTT. The chain recombines TRBV5-1 with TRBJ1-3; D is unresolved. The germline CDR1 and CDR2 sequences are SGHRS and YFSETQ. V lost 0 bases and J lost 0, with 10 bases in between. CDR3 length: 16 residues.